This TCR beta chain was retrieved from a study of cytomegalovirus exposure and HLA in healthy donors (TCRdb year 2017). Regarding the research as a whole: According to an earlier analysis of several hundred of the donors, about 180 million T cells yielded roughly 110 million unique TCR beta sequences and 250 to 350 Gb of sequence data. About 300 gigabases of sequencing data and roughly 81 million unique TCR sequences made up an early release that covered 500 to 650 HLA-typed donors. The genetic ancestry cluster associated with self-reported Caucasian donors included 80% to 90% of the roughly 400 genotyped donors. The study was designed to test whether signatures of past pathogen exposure could be identified by cataloging public T cell receptors. The T cell repertoires of around 670 subjects were profiled by immunosequencing and related to cytomegalovirus serostatus. Along with the roughly 710-subject first cohort, a separate validation cohort of 120 different subjects was used. High-throughput TCR immunosequencing, statistical association of individual TCRs with disease status, and machine learning were combined to predict cytomegalovirus infection status. A later analysis re-analyzed previously published TCR beta repertoires from roughly 600 donors and added high-resolution HLA genotyping to study TCR occurrence patterns. Rather than drawing on any new phenotypic data, the later analysis identified candidate immune exposures from TCR beta sequences and the way those sequences occurred across donors. To decide whether each TCR beta V gene segment behaved as functional or pseudogenic, an earlier analysis of some 600 of the donors relied on high-throughput TCR beta sequencing. Donor age, sex, ethnicity and CMV serostatus were collected together with the repertoire data. In a later genetic analysis, genome-wide SNP genotypes for about three fifths of the roughly 670 donors were used, and that subset was treated as a discovery cohort. Every repertoire in the discovery cohort had been generated on one and the same sequencing platform. Both class I and class II loci were covered by HLA typing, at four-digit resolution. Typing coverage differed by locus: A, B, C, DRB1 and DQB1 were typed in about 620-630 donors, DQA1 in about 500, DPA1 in 600 to 610, and DPB1 in 400 to 480. Five DR-DQ haplotypes were treated as single units for association and clustering because of strong linkage in the cohort. On average, roughly 250,000 unique TCR beta nucleotide sequences were sequenced per donor among 300 to 500 genotyped donors of the cohort, with roughly 18% of those sequences being non-productive. Study-level results and caveats: In vitro tests confirmed that a few of the cytomegalovirus-associated TCR beta chains recognize cytomegalovirus antigens. Correlated functional status among segregating V segments might be attributable to linkage disequilibrium, but an unknown experimental factor could not be ruled out. The authors suggested that the approach could potentially be generalized to other disease states and immunological phenotypes. According to a later analysis, parvovirus B19, influenza, CMV and Epstein-Barr virus appeared linked to several top co-occurrence clusters. While some public TCRs were present in many individuals, most TCR sequences turned up only very rarely across donors. A further reported finding was that TCR beta sequences accurately predicted the HLA-A and HLA-B alleles for most subjects in the first cohort. A later analysis found that TCR association rates varied across HLA loci, with DRB1 alleles showing the most associated TCRs and HLA-C alleles the fewest. In this cohort, only TCR beta chains were sequenced, and detectable features were limited by the absence of alpha or paired-chain data. Because HLA typing was unavailable for some donors at each locus, only the typed subset was used in association tests. Immune exposure information for the cohort was limited to CMV serostatus. In an earlier analysis of approximately 600 of the donors, most TCR beta V segments were observed in productive rearrangements about 87% or about 30% of the time, broadly matching IMGT annotations. At a false discovery rate of 0.05, a later analysis linked fewer than 20,000 TCR beta sequences to specific HLA alleles. A later genetic analysis reported fewer N-insertions in productive TCRs among donors in an Asian-associated ancestry cluster than the approximately 700-donor mean. A later analysis found that most CMV-associated TCR beta chains appeared HLA-restricted, with HLA associations seemingly driven largely by CMV exposure. A later analysis found that HLA-associated TCR beta chains were more clonally expanded and had lower generation probabilities than equally common non-associated chains. The study gave a list of about 160 TCR beta chains associated with cytomegalovirus. Sequencing depth was assumed to be roughly uniform across donors in the presence/absence analyses, though that assumption may not hold. When HLA alleles, especially DR and DQ, strongly co-occurred, attributing TCR associations to individual alleles was difficult. In a later genetic analysis, a missense DCLRE1C variant was associated with V-gene and J-gene trimming of TCR beta chains, and the association was replicated in an independent cohort. Some IMGT-functional V segments, including TRBV6-2 and TRBV6-3, could not be distinguished by the 87-base-pair reads and were therefore excluded. Roughly 17 rarely observed V segments, including chromosome 9 orphons, were excluded from the earlier analysis of about 500 of the donors because counts were too low. Cytomegalovirus status was reported to be diagnosed by the classifier with high specificity and sensitivity in both the original and validation cohorts. The sequencing pipeline was judged likely to have produced a cluster of highly shared sequence variants as a technical artifact.

The cohort consisted of approximately 670 healthy bone marrow donors. All cohort members were sampled while nominally healthy, although unrecorded immune exposures were likely present. The donor was CMV seronegative and belonged to the group of around 400 seronegative cohort members. Each donor provided a peripheral blood sample, and peripheral blood mononuclear cells were used for TCR beta sequencing. Genomic DNA was extracted from the blood cell samples with the Qiagen DNeasy Blood Extraction Kit. Regarding this clone: The clone's antigen remains unknown.

The germline V gene encodes CDR1 MNHEY and CDR2 SMNVEV (reference sequence). The CDR3, cysteine through phenylalanine, is 15 amino acids long. The kept DNA is CDR3 alone, 45 bases in frame from the first base. The junction shows trimming of 7 bases on V and 8 bases on J, plus 18 bases between the germline ends. Library preparation employed the immunoSEQ multiplex PCR assay. For the multiplex PCR, a mixture combining 60 forward primers for TCR Vbeta segments and 13 reverse primers for TCR Jbeta segments was used. Amplification of the CDR3 region of rearranged TCR beta genes was performed with a multiplex PCR assay on genomic DNA. On the Illumina HiSeq System, the amplified TCR beta libraries were sequenced as 87-base-pair reads. From the authors' description of their analysis: A later analysis tallied approximately 87 million unique TCR beta chains across the approximately 670 repertoires, and approximately 11 million of those chains were shared by two or more donors. Raw reads were error-corrected and collapsed into unique sequences with a nearest-neighbor algorithm that merged closely related sequences to remove PCR and sequencing errors. V, D and J gene segments were assigned by aligning CDR3 sequences to IMGT reference sequences. For a sequence to be retained, a match of at least six nucleotides to both a V gene segment and a J gene segment was required. Rearrangements were called productive when the CDR3 lacked stop codons and stayed in frame with V and J; all others were non-productive. Following IMGT convention, CDR3 was defined as the stretch from the second conserved V-encoded cysteine up to the conserved J-encoded phenylalanine. The earlier analysis of about 610 of the donors excluded sequences that lacked an unambiguous match to a single V gene segment. In an earlier analysis of approximately 500 of the donors, a V segment was called functional when productive rearrangements were above 56.7%, and segregating when the standard deviation between donors exceeded 5%. A statistical classification framework was built for diagnosing cytomegalovirus status from the catalog of TCR beta chain sequences. In a later analysis, V and J genes were assigned by comparing TCR nucleotide sequences against IMGT/GENE-DB human TR gene sequences. A later analysis assigned CDR3 sequences and most-parsimonious VDJ recombination scenarios with the TCRdist pipeline. In a later analysis, each TCR beta chain was defined by its CDR3 amino acid sequence together with its V-gene family, and reads without a unique V-gene family were excluded. A later analysis removed roughly 590 highly shared, low-generation-probability nucleotide sequences to deal with suspected cross-contamination and a sequencing artifact. A later analysis calculated a clonal expansion index for each public chain from normalized within-repertoire ranks of inferred template counts. Generation probabilities in a later analysis came from a VDJ recombination model fitted to out-of-frame rearrangements, and those results were checked against IGoR. Hypergeometric tests were used in a later analysis to score TCR-TCR, TCR-HLA and TCR-CMV co-occurrence, with a repertoire-size bias correction applied to the TCR pairs. In a later analysis, false discovery rates were estimated by permuting HLA or CMV assignments 20 times. A later analysis grouped co-occurring TCRs with DBSCAN, adding TCRdist sequence similarity when clustering within HLA-allele-positive subsets. For co-occurrence clustering, repertoires with fewer than 30,000 or more than 120,000 public chains were excluded, along with a handful of repertoires with anomalous nucleotide sharing. Drawn from immuneACCESS, this table holds only the in-frame rearrangements with V and J called that TCRdb kept. Clones are partly lost; checked studies trace under half to an unresolved V gene and leave the rest unexplained. The V and J calls and the clone size are those of that table, but D and trimming were determined from the DNA. In this sample's table one finds around 150,000 clones. Roughly 1.9% of the sample is held by the ten biggest clonotypes.

This TCR was recovered from a man aged 25 to 40 in good health and CMV-seronegative. Specimen: PBMCs. Recombination linked TRBV27 to TRBJ1-6, and possibly TRBD1, on 6 matching bases. CDR3 region: CASTHARGKDSPLHF. The DNA sequence follows: TGTGCCAGCACTCATGCGAGGGGGAAGGATTCACCCCTCCACTTT.